This T cell receptor beta chain originates from a study of T cell repertoires in cytomegalovirus infection. Study context: Both recently identified HLA-C-restricted and well-studied HLA-B-restricted CMV epitopes were used in the study. Matching HLA type, along with CMV infection, was indicated by public TCR beta signatures.

Study-wide points: Carriers of CMV and the relevant HLA type were discriminated by public TCR beta frequency. The ex vivo response showed dominance by HLA-C-restricted CMV-specific TCR beta clonotypes.

MiXCR was run by TCRdb on the reads, yielding one entry per CDR3 protein. The sample has 350,000 to 400,000 distinct CDR3 sequences, about 34% seen once; the top ten hold approximately 13%. V was pared by 6 bases and J by 7 bases, with 13 bases between. Germline lookup yields CDR1 SQVTM and CDR2 ANQGSEA. The CDR3 sequence is 12 residues long. About this clonotype itself: Its target is unknown.

The chain links TRBV29-1 to TRBJ2-1; no clear D. This clonotype originated in a human donor in good health (CMV status not recorded). Some clones in this sample may be carry-over from other donors' samples. This specimen was cultured PBMCs, taken from culture after CMV antigen stimulation. The CDR3 here is CSVAMKVNEQFF. DNA for the CDR3: TGCAGCGTAGCTATGAAGGTTAATGAGCAGTTCTTC.